This TCR beta chain came from a study of Ad26.COV2.S vaccination and SARS-CoV-2 variants. For the study at large: The authors gave Ad26.COV2.S intramuscularly, either once or twice 56 days apart. Notes on the study in general: An underestimation of total T cell responses may have resulted from the TCR breadth and depth analyses.

The data were produced by immunoSEQ multiplex PCR, yet TCRdb's version contains in-frame clones alone and is incomplete. The sample carries some 350,000 clones, roughly 81% recorded once. The CDR3 contains 15 residues. Of note for this clone: Its target is unknown.

Treatment noted: 19 received Ad26.COV2.S at low or high dose, single or two shots; about five received placebo; per-sample allocation not given. Sampling happened 63 days after the first vaccine or placebo injection. Ad26.COV2.S expressed prefusion-stabilized spike from the original Wuhan strain. V usage is TRBV12-2 and J usage is TRBJ2-7; TRBD1 is taken as the D call from the table, unchecked against the DNA. TRBV12-2 is a pseudogene locus. The sample was peripheral blood, taken in a trial of Ad26.COV2.S vaccine versus placebo. The clonotype originates from a person aged 18 to 59 who received the Ad26.COV2.S COVID-19 vaccine or a placebo. The CDR3 reads CASRLARTEGYEQYF. DNA for the CDR3: TGTGCAAGTCGCTTAGCCCGGACAGAGGGGTACGAGCAGTACTTC.